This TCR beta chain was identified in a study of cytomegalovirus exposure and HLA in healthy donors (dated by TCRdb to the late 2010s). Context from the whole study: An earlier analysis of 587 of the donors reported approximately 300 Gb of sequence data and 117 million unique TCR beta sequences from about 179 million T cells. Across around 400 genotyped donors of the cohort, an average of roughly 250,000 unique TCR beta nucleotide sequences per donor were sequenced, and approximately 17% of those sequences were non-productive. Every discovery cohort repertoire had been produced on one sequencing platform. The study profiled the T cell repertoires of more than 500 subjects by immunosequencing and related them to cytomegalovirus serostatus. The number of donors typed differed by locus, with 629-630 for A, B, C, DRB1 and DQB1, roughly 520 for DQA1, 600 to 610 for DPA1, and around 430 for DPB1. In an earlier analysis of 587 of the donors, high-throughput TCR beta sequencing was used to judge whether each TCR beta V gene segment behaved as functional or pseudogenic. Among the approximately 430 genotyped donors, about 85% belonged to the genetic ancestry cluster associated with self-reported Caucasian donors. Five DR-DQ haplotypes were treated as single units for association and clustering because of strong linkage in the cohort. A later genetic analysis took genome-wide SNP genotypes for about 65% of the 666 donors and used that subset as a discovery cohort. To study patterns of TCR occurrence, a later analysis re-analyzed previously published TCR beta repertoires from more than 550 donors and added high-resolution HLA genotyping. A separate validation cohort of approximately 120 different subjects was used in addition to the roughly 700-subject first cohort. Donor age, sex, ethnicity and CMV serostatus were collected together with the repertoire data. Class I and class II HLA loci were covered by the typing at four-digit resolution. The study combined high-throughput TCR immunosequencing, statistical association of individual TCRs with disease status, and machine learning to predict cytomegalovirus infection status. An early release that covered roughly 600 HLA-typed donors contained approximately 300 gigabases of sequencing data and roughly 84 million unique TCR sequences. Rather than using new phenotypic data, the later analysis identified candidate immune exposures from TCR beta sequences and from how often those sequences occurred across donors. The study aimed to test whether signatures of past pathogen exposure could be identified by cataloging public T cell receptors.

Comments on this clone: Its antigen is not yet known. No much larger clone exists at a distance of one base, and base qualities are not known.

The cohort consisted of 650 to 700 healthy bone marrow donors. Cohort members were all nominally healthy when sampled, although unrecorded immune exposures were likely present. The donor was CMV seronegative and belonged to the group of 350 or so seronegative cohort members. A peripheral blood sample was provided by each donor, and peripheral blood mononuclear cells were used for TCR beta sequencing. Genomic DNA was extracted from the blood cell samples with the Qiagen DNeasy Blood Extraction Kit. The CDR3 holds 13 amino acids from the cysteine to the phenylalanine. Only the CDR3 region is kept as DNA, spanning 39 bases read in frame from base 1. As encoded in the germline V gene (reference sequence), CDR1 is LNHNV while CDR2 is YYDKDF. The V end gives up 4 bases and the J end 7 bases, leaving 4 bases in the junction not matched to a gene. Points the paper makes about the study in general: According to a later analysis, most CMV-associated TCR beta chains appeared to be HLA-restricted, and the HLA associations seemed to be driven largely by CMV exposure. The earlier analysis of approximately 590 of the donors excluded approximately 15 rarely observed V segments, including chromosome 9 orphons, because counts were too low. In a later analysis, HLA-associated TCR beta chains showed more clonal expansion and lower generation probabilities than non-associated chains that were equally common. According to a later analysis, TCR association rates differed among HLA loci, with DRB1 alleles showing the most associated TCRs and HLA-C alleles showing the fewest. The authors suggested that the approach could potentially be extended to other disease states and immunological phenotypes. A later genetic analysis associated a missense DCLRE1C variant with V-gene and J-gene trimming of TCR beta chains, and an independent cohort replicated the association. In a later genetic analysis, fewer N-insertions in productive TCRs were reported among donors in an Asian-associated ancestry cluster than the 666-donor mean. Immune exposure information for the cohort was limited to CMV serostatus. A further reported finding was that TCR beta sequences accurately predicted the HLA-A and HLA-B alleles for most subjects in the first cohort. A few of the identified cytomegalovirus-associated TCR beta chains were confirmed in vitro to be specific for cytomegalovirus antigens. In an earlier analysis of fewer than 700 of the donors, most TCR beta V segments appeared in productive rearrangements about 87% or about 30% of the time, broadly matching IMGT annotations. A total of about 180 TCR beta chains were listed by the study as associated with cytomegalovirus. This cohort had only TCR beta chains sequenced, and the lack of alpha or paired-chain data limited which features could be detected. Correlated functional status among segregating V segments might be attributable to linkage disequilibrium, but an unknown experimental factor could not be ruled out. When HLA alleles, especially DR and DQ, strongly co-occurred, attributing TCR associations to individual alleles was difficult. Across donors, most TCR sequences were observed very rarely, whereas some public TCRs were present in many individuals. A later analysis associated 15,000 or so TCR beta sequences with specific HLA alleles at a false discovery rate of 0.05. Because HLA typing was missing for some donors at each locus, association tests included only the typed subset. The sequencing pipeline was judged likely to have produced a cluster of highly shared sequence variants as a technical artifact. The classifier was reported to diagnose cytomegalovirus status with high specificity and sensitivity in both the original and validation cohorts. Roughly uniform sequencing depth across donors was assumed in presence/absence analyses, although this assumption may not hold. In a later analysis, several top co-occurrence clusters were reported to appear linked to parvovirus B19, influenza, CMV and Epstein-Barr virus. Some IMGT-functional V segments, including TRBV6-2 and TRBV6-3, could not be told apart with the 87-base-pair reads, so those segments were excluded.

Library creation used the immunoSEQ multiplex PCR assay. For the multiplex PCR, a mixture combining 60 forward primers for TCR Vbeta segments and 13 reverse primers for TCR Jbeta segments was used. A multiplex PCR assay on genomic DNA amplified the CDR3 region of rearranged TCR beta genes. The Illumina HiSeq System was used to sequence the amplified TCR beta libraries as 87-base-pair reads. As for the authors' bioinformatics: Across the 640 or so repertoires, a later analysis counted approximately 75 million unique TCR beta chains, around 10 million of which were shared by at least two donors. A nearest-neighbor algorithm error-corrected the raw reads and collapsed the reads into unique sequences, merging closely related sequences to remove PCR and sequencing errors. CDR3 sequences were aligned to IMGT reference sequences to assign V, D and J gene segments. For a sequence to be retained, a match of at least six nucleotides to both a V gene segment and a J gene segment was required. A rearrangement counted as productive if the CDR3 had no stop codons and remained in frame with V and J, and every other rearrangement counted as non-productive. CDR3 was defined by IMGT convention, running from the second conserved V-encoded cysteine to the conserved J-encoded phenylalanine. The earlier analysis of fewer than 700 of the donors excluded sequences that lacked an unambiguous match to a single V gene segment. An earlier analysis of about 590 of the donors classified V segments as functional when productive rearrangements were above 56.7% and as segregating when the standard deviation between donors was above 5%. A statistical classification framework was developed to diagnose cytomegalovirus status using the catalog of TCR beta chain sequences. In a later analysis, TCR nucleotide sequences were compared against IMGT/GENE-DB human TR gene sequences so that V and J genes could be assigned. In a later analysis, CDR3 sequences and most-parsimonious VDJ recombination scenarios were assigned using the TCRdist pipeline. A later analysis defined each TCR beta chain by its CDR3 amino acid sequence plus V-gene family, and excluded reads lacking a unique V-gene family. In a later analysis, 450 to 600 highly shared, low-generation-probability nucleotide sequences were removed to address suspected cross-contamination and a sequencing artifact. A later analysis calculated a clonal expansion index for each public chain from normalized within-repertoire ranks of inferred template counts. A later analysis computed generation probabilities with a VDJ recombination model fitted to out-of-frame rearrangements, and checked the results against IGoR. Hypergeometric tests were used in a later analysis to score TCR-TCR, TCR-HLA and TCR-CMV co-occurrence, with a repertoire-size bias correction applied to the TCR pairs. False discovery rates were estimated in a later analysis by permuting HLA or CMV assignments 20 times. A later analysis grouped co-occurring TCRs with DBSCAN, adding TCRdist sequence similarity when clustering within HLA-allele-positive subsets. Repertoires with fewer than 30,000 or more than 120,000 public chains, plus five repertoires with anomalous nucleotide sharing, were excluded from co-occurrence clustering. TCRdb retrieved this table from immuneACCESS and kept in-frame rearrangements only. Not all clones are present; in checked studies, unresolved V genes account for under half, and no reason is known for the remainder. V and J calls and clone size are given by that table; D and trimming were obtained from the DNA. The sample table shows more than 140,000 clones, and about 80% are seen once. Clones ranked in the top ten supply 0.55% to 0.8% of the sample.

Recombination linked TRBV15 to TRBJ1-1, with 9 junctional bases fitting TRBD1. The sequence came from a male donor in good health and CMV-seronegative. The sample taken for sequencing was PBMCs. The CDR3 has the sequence CATSIDRGVEAFF. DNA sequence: TGTGCCACCAGCATAGACAGGGGGGTTGAAGCTTTCTTT.